This T cell receptor (beta chain) was captured in a study of CD8+CD57+ T cells in acquired aplastic anemia. This clonotype showed up just once. The antigen is not known. Genomic DNA constituted the template upon which TCR beta VDJ and CDR3 profiling was performed. TCRdb used MiXCR to reprocess the reads, holding one entry per CDR3 protein. The sample includes a few hundred thousand distinct CDR3 sequences, less than 60% of them seen just once. The authors sequenced patients whose flow cytometry had shown CD8+CD57+ cell expansion. This CDR3 comprises 14 residues. Germline-derived CDR1 and CDR2 are SGHRS and YFSETQ. Trimming at V came to 3 bases and at J to 6 bases, leaving 6 bases not matched to a gene. The study, taken as a whole, reports: No significant patient-versus-control difference appeared in CD8+ Simpson's diversity. The same twenty-nine CD8+ CDR3 sequences occurred in patients and in controls.

Sequencing was performed on sorted CD4+, CD8+, or CD8+CD57+ T cells (not recorded which) from PBMCs. The chain couples TRBV5-1 to TRBJ2-7; 10 bases line up with TRBD1. This receptor was obtained from a human donor with aplastic anemia. The CDR3 spells CASSSDRGGGEQYF. The CDR3 nucleotides read TGCGCCAGCAGCTCGGACAGGGGGGGTGGCGAGCAGTACTTC.